This entry is about one T cell receptor beta chain. Its antigen is not known. This sample is part of a study of response to subunit inactivated influenza vaccine. Overall study findings and caveats: With each seasonal influenza vaccination, the authors suggested, few new T cells are recruited.

Germline trimming cut 5 bases from V and 5 bases from J; bases unmatched to any gene: 16. Germline V gives CDR1 SGHAT, CDR2 FQNNGV. This CDR3 comprises 17 residues. TCRdb recomputed calls from the RT-PCR reads with MiXCR, one row per CDR3 protein. This sample has more than 700,000 distinct CDR3 sequences, with about 20% found just once. The chain employs TRBV11-2 and TRBJ2-3; 7 nucleotides align to TRBD2. The clonotype was recovered from a middle-aged man who received an inactivated influenza vaccine. The source material was PBMCs from blood, sampled roughly 5 days after vaccination. CDR3 region: CASSDFGPTERGDTQYF. The DNA for the CDR3 is TGTGCCAGCAGCGATTTCGGGCCGACTGAGCGGGGAGATACGCAGTATTTT.